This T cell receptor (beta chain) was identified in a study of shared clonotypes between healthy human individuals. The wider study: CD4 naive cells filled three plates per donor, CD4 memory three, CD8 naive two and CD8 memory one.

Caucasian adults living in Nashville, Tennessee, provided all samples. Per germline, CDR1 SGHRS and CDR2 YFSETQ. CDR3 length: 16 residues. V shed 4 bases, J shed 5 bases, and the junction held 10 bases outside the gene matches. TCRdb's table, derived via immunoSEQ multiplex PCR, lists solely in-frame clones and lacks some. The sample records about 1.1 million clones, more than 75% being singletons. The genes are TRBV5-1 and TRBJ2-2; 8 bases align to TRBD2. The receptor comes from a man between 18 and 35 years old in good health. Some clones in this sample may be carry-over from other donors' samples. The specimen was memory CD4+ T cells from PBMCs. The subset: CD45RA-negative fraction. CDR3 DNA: TGCGCCAGCAGCCCCCTCGGGCGGGGGGAAACCGGGGAGCTGTTTTTT. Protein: CASSPLGRGETGELFF.